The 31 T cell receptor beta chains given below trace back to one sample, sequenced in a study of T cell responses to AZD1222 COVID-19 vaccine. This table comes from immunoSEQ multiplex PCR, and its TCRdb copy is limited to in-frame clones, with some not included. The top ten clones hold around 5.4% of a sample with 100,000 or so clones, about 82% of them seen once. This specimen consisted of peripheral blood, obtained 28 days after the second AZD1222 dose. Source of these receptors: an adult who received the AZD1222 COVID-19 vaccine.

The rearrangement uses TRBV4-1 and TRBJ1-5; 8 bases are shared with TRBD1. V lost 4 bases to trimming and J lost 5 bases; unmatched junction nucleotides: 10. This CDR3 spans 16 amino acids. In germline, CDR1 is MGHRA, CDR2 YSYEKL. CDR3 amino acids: CASSLAGGPSYQPQHF. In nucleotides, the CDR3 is TGCGCCAGCAGCCTTGCAGGGGGCCCCTCCTATCAGCCCCAGCATTTT.

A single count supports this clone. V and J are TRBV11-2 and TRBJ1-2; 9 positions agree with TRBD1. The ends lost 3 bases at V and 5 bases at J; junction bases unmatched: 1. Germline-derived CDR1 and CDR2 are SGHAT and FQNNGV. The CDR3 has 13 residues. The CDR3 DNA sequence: TGTGCCAGCAGCTTCGGGACAGGGTATGGCTACACCTTC. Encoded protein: CASSFGTGYGYTF.

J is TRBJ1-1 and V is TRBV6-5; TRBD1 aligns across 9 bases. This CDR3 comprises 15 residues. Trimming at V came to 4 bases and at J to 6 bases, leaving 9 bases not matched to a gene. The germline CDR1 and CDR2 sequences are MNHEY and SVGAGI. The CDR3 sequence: CASSSPGQGASEAFF. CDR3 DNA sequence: TGTGCCAGCAGTTCTCCGGGACAGGGAGCTTCTGAAGCTTTCTTT.

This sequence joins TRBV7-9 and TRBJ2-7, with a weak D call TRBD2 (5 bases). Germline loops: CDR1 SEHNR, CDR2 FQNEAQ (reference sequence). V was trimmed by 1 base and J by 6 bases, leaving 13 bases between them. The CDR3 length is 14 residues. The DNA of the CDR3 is TGTGCCAGCAGCTTAGTCCCCGGTCGGGGCGAGCAGTACTTC. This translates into CASSLVPGRGEQYF. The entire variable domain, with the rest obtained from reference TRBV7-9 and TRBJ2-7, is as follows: DTGVSQNPRHKITKRGQNVTFRCDPISEHNRLYWYRQTLGQGPEFLTYFQNEAQLEKSRLLSDRFSAERPKGSFSTLEIQRTEQGDSAMYLCASSLVPGRGEQYFGPGTRLTVT.

DNA for the CDR3: TGTGCCAGTATTAGCGACAGATCCCGCAGAGAAGCTTTCTTT. Protein product: CASISDRSRREAFF. The chain employs TRBV19 and TRBJ1-1; the D gene is possibly TRBD1 (5 bases). CDR1 LNHDA and CDR2 SQIVND come from the germline V gene (reference sequence). This CDR3 is 14 amino acids long. V was pared by 7 bases and J by 8 bases, with 20 bases between.

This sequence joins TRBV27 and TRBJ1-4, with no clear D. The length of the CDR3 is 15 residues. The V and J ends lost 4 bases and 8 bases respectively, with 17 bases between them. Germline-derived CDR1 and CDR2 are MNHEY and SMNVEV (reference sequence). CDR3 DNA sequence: TGTGCCAGCAGTTCTTCCACCACCCGAGGGGAAAAACTGTTTTTT. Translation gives CASSSSTTRGEKLFF.

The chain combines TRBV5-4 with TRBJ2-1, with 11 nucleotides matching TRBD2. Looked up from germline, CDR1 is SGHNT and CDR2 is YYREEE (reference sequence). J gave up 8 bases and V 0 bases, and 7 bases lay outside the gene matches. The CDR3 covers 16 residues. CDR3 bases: TGTGCCAGCAGCTTGGGGGGCCTAGCGGGAGGACATGAGCAGTTCTTC. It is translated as CASSLGGLAGGHEQFF.

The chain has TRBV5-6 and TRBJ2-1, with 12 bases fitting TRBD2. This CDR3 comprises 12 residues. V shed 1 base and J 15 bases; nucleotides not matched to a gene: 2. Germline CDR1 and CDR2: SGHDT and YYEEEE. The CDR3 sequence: CASSLTSGGMFF. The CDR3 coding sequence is TGTGCCAGCAGCTTGACTAGCGGGGGGATGTTCTTC.

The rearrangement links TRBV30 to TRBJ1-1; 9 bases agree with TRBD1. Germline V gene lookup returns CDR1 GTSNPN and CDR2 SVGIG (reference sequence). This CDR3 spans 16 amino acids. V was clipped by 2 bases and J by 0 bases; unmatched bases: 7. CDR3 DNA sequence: TGTGCCTGGAGTCCCGGGACAGGGTACATGAACACTGAAGCTTTCTTT. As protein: CAWSPGTGYMNTEAFF.

CDR3 bases: TGTGCCAGCAGCTTACTTCGACTAGCGGGGGCTACAGATACGCAGTATTTT. Its protein product is CASSLLRLAGATDTQYF. The chain uses TRBV7-2 and TRBJ2-3; 12 nucleotides line up with TRBD2. In germline, CDR1 is SGHTA, CDR2 FQGNSA. Losses at the gene ends were 2 bases for V and 3 bases for J; bases not matched to a gene: 6. The CDR3 sequence is 17 residues long.

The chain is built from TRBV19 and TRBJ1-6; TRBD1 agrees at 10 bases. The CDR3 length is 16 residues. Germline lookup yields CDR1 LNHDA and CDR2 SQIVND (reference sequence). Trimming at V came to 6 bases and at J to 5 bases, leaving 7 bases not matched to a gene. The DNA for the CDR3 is TGTGCCAGTAGGGATCACGGACAGGGGGATAATTCACCCCTCCACTTT. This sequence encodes CASRDHGQGDNSPLHF.

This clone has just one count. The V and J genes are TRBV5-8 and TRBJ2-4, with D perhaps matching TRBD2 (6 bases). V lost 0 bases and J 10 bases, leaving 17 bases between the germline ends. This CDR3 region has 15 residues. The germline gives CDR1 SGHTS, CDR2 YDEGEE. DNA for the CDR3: TGTGCCAGCAGCTTGGGTGCAGACACAGGAGGGATTCAGTACTTC. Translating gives CASSLGADTGGIQYF. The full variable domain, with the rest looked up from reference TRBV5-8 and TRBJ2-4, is EAGVTQSPTHLIKTRGQQATLRCSPISGHTSVYWYQQALGLGLQFLLWYDEGEERNRGNFPPRFSGRQFPNYSSELNVNALELEDSALYLCASSLGADTGGIQYFGAGTRLSVL.

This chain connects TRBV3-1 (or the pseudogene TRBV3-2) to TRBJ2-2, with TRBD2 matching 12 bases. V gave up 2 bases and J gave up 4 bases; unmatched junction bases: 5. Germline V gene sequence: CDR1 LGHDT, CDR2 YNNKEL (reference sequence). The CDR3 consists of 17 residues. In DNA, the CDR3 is TGTGCCAGCAGCCAAAATCTAGCGGGGGGGATCACCGGGGAGCTGTTTTTT. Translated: CASSQNLAGGITGELFF.

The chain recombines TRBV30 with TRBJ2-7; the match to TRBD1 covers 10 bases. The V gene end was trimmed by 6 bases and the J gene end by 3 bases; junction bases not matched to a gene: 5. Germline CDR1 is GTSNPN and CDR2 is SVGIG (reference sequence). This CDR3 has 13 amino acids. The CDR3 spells CACLTGGHYEQYF. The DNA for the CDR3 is TGTGCCTGCCTGACAGGGGGCCACTACGAGCAGTACTTC.

This CDR3 reads CASRRGMNTEAFF. CDR3 in DNA: TGTGCCAGCCGGCGGGGCATGAACACTGAAGCTTTCTTT. The chain joins TRBV28 to TRBJ1-1; weak D call: TRBD1 (5 bases). The V gene's germline CDR1 is MDHEN and CDR2 SYDVKM. V lost 8 bases and J 0 bases, leaving 10 bases between the germline ends. This CDR3 region has 13 residues.

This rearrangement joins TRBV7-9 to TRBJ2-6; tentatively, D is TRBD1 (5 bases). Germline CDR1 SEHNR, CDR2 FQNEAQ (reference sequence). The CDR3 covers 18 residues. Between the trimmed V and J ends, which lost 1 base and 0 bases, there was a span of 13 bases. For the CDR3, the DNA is TGTGCCAGCAGCTTAGAGTCAGGGAAACTCTCTGGGGCCAACGTCCTGACTTTC. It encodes CASSLESGKLSGANVLTF. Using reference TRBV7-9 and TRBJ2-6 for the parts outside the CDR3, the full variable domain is DTGVSQNPRHKITKRGQNVTFRCDPISEHNRLYWYRQTLGQGPEFLTYFQNEAQLEKSRLLSDRFSAERPKGSFSTLEIQRTEQGDSAMYLCASSLESGKLSGANVLTFGAGSRLTVL.

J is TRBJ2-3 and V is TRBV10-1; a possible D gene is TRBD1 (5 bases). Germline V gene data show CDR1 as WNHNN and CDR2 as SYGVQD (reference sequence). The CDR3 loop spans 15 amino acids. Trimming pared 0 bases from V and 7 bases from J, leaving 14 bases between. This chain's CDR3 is CASSESNLGLNTQYF. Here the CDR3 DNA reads TGCGCCAGCAGTGAGTCCAATCTGGGGCTAAATACGCAGTATTTT.

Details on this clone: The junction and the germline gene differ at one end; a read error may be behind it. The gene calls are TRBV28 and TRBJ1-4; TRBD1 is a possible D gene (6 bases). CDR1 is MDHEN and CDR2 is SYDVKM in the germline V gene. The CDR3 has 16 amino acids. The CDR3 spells CASSLWTVTTNEKLFF. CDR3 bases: TGTGCCAGCAGTCTATGGACAGTGACAACTAATGAAAAACTGTTTTTT.

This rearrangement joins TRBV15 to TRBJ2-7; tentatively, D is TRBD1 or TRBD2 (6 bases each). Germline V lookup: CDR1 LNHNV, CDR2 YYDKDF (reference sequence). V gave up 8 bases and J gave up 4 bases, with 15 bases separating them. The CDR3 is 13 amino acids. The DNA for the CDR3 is TGTGCCACCTCCGGGGGCTCGTGGTACGAGCAGTACTTC. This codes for CATSGGSWYEQYF.

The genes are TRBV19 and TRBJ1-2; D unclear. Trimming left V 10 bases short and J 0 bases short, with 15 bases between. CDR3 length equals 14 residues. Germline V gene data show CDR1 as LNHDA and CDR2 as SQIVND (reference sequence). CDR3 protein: CATHRGPANYGYTF. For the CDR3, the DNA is TGTGCCACCCATCGCGGCCCAGCTAACTATGGCTACACCTTC. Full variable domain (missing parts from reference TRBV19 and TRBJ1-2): DGGITQSPKYLFRKEGQNVTLSCEQNLNHDAMYWYRQDPGQGLRLIYYSQIVNDFQKGDIAEGYSVSREKKESFPLTVTSAQKNPTAFYLCATHRGPANYGYTFGSGTRLTVV.

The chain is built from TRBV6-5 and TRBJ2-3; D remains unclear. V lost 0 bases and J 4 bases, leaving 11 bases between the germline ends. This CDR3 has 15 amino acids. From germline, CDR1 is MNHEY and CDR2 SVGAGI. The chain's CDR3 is CASSYSRSGADTQYF. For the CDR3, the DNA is TGTGCCAGCAGTTACTCGCGGAGTGGCGCAGATACGCAGTATTTT.

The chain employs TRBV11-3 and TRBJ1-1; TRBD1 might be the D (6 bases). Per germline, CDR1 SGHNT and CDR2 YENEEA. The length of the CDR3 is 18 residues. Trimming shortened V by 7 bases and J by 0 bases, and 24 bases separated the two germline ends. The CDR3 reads CASTPNRAGEDMNTEAFF. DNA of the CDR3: TGTGCCAGCACCCCGAACAGGGCGGGAGAGGACATGAACACTGAAGCTTTCTTT.

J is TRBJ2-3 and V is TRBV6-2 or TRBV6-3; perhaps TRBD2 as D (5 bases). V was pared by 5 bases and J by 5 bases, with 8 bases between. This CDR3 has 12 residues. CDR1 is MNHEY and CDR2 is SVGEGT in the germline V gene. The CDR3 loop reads CASSTRGDTQYF. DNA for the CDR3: TGTGCCAGCAGTACCCGGGGAGATACGCAGTATTTT.

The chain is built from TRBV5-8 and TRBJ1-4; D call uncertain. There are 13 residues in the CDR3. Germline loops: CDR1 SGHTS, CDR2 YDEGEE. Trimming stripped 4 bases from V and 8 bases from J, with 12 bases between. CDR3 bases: TGTGCCAGCAGCCCAAGAATGCGAGAAAAACTGTTTTTT. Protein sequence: CASSPRMREKLFF.

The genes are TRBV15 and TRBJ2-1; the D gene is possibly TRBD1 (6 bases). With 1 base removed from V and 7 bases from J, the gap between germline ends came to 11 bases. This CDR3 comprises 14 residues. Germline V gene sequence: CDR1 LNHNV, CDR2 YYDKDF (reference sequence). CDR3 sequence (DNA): TGTGCCACCAGCAGAGGGCGGCAGGGGAATGAGCAGTTCTTC. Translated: CATSRGRQGNEQFF.

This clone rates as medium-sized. In DNA form, the CDR3 reads TGTGCCAGTAGTCTTGGCGGGAGTACGCAGTATTTT. Its protein is CASSLGGSTQYF. This chain joins TRBV19 and TRBJ2-3; the match to TRBD2 covers 7 bases. The CDR3 is made up of 12 amino acids. V gave up 5 bases and J gave up 8 bases; unmatched junction bases: 4. Per the germline V gene, CDR1 is LNHDA and CDR2 is SQIVND (reference sequence). The whole variable domain, remainder taken from reference TRBV19 and TRBJ2-3, is DGGITQSPKYLFRKEGQNVTLSCEQNLNHDAMYWYRQDPGQGLRLIYYSQIVNDFQKGDIAEGYSVSREKKESFPLTVTSAQKNPTAFYLCASSLGGSTQYFGPGTRLTVL.

The CDR3 nucleotides read TGTGCCAGCAGCCCTGCACCCTCCTACGAGCAGTACTTC. It translates to CASSPAPSYEQYF. The J gene is TRBJ2-7, the V gene TRBV3-1 (or the pseudogene TRBV3-2); no reliable D call. The ends were cut back, 4 bases at V and 0 bases at J, with 7 bases in the middle. This CDR3 has 13 residues. Germline values: CDR1 LGHDT, CDR2 YNNKEL (reference sequence).

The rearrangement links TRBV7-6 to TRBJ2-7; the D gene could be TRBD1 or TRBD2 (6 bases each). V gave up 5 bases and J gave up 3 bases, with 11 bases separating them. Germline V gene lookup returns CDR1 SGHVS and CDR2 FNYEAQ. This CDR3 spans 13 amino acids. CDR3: CASSRGARYEQYF. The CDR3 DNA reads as TGTGCCAGCAGCAGGGGGGCTCGCTACGAGCAGTACTTC.

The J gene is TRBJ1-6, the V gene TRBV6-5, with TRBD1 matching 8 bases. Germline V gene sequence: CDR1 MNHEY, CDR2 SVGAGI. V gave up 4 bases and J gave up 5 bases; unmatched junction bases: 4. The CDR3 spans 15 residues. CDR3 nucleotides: TGTGCCAGCAGTTTAGGGGACAGGAATAATTCACCCCTCCACTTT. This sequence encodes CASSLGDRNNSPLHF.

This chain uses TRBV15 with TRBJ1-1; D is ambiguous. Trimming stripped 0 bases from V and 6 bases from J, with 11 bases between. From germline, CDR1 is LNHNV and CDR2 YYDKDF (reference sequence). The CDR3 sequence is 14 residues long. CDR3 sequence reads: CATSRDQASPEAFF. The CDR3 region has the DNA TGTGCCACCAGCAGAGATCAGGCCTCGCCTGAAGCTTTCTTT.

The CDR3 coding sequence is TGTGCCACCAGTCCCTCCGCGGGACAGGGGCAGACTAGCGGGCCCAATGAGCAGTTCTTC. Encoded protein: CATSPSAGQGQTSGPNEQFF. The chain uses TRBV24-1 and TRBJ2-1; D tentatively fits TRBD1 or TRBD2 (10 bases each). This CDR3 comprises 20 residues. The V gene's germline CDR1 is KGHDR and CDR2 SFDVKD. Between the trimmed V and J ends, which lost 6 bases and 6 bases, there was a span of 32 bases.